Listed here are 28 T cell receptor beta chains from one sample, sequenced in a study of long-term antiretroviral therapy in people with HIV. Investigators performed immunoSEQ version v3.0 at survey level. Generated by immunoSEQ multiplex PCR, the TCRdb table keeps only in-frame clones and is missing some. The sample includes around 32,000 clones, 97% of them seen just once. Sample: unsorted PBMCs, taken 7.6 years after starting antiretroviral therapy. The receptors stem from a man younger than 40 with HIV.

V and J are TRBV9 and TRBJ2-5; D is tentatively TRBD1 or TRBD2 (5 bases each). V was clipped by 0 bases and J by 4 bases, with 7 bases between them. Germline loops: CDR1 SGDLS, CDR2 YYNGEE. This CDR3 has 13 amino acids. The CDR3 DNA sequence: TGTGCCAGCAGCGTAGGGGACCTAGAGACCCAGTACTTC. Translating it yields CASSVGDLETQYF.

CDR3 sequence (DNA): TGTGCCAGCAGTGTGGACAAGGGCGGAGATACGCAGTATTTT. Its protein product is CASSVDKGGDTQYF. V usage is TRBV6-1 and J usage is TRBJ2-3; a weak D match, TRBD1 (5 bases). CDR3 length: 14 residues. V was trimmed by 4 bases and J by 5 bases, leaving 13 bases between them. CDR1 is MNHNS and CDR2 is SASEGT in the germline V gene.

CDR3 in amino acids: CATRGEDSSYNEQFF. DNA for the CDR3: TGTGCCACCCGGGGGGAGGATAGCTCCTACAATGAGCAGTTCTTC. The V call is TRBV19, the J call TRBJ2-1; 7 nucleotides agree with TRBD2. V was clipped by 10 bases and J by 0 bases; unmatched bases: 9. The CDR3 totals 15 residues. In germline, CDR1 is LNHDA, CDR2 SQIVND (reference sequence).

V gene TRBV4-3 combines with J gene TRBJ2-1, with D possibly being TRBD2 (5 bases). Germline V gives CDR1 LGHNA, CDR2 YSLEER. Trimming stripped 1 base from V and 9 bases from J, with 10 bases between. The CDR3 loop spans 13 amino acids. CDR3 sequence (DNA): TGCGCCAGCAGCCAAGCGCAGGCGGGTGAGCAGTTCTTC. Protein sequence: CASSQAQAGEQFF.

The CDR3 reads CASSLGAYSYEQYF. CDR3 coding DNA: TGTGCCAGCAGTTTAGGGGCTTACTCCTACGAGCAGTACTTC. The J gene is TRBJ2-7, the V gene TRBV28, with D possibly matching TRBD1 (5 bases). This CDR3 comprises 14 residues. Per the germline V gene, CDR1 is MDHEN and CDR2 is SYDVKM. Trimming took off 2 bases at V and 0 bases at J, with 8 bases between the two ends. Full variable domain (outside the CDR3, taken from reference TRBV28 and TRBJ2-7): DVKVTQSSRYLVKRTGEKVFLECVQDMDHENMFWYRQDPGLGLRLIYFSYDVKMKEKGDIPEGYSVSREKKERFSLILESASTNQTSMYLCASSLGAYSYEQYFGPGTRLTVT.

The chain's CDR3 is CASSYGQAYYGYTF. CDR3 DNA sequence: TGTGCCAGCAGCTATGGACAGGCTTATTATGGCTACACCTTC. This chain connects TRBV7-2 to TRBJ1-2; 7 bases fit TRBD1. The V gene end was trimmed by 4 bases and the J gene end by 5 bases; junction bases not matched to a gene: 7. CDR3 size: 14 residues. Germline lookup yields CDR1 SGHTA and CDR2 FQGNSA.

The chain is built from TRBV6-6 and TRBJ1-1; D is possibly TRBD1 (6 bases). The CDR3 covers 15 residues. Trimming removed 2 bases at V and 11 bases at J, with 21 bases between. Germline CDR1 reads MNHNY; CDR2 reads SVGAGI (reference sequence). Written as DNA, the CDR3 is TGTGCCAGCAGTTACGGCGACAGGCGTTTGAATGGGGCTTTCTTT. Its protein product is CASSYGDRRLNGAFF.

The chain uses TRBV6-6 and TRBJ1-3; no definite D call. V was clipped by 6 bases and J by 4 bases, with 16 bases between them. This CDR3 is built from 15 residues. CDR1 is MNHNY and CDR2 is SVGAGI in the germline V gene (reference sequence). The CDR3 nucleotides are TGTGCCAGCAGCCGCCTGAGAGGGCCCGGAAACACCATATATTTT. Translation: CASSRLRGPGNTIYF.

The chain has TRBV7-9 and TRBJ2-2; D is possibly TRBD2 (5 bases). Trimming cost V 8 bases and J 3 bases, with 7 bases left between them. The CDR3 covers 12 residues. Germline loops: CDR1 SEHNR, CDR2 FQNEAQ (reference sequence). The CDR3 loop reads CASSDYTGELFF. The CDR3 coding sequence is TGTGCCAGCTCGGACTACACCGGGGAGCTGTTTTTT.

The rearrangement joins TRBV25-1 to TRBJ2-7; D may be TRBD2 (5 bases). The CDR3 totals 14 residues. In germline, CDR1 is MGHDK, CDR2 SYGVNS. V was shortened by 1 base and J by 5 bases, with 12 bases between the two germline ends. In DNA, the CDR3 is TGTGCCAGCAGTGAATGGAAGGGTAGCGACGAGCAGTACTTC. It codes for CASSEWKGSDEQYF.

V gene TRBV10-3 combines with J gene TRBJ2-4; D possibly corresponds to TRBD1 (5 bases). Germline V gene lookup returns CDR1 ENHRY and CDR2 SYGVKD. The CDR3 consists of 14 residues. V was clipped by 11 bases and J by 5 bases, with 19 bases between them. The CDR3 DNA reads TGTGCCTCACGAGGTGGGGCAGGCGAAAACATTCAGTACTTC. This encodes CASRGGAGENIQYF.

This clone was recorded only once. V is TRBV9 and J is TRBJ2-1, with 7 positions matching TRBD1. The CDR3 has 13 amino acids. The trim removed 3 bases at V and 5 bases at J, leaving 2 bases unmatched. CDR1 is SGDLS and CDR2 is YYNGEE in the germline V gene. The CDR3 region is CASSGGQNNEQFF. For the CDR3, the DNA is TGTGCCAGCAGCGGGGGACAGAACAATGAGCAGTTCTTC.

J is TRBJ1-1 and V is TRBV19, with D possibly TRBD1 on 6 matching bases. With 4 bases removed from V and 7 bases from J, the gap between germline ends came to 13 bases. Germline lookup yields CDR1 LNHDA and CDR2 SQIVND (reference sequence). The CDR3 totals 13 residues. Written as DNA, the CDR3 is TGTGCCAGTAGTAACTGGACAGACGGTGAAGCTTTCTTT. It codes for CASSNWTDGEAFF.

The chain has TRBV4-1 and TRBJ1-5; D uncertain. The germline V and J ends were trimmed by 1 base and 3 bases, with 7 bases remaining between them. The V gene's germline CDR1 is MGHRA and CDR2 YSYEKL. CDR3 length equals 14 residues. DNA for the CDR3: TGCGCCAGCAGCCAAGTGATGGCCAATCAGCCCCAGCATTTT. This gives the protein CASSQVMANQPQHF.

This chain links TRBV5-6 with TRBJ2-2; D unclear. Trimming removed 0 bases at V and 2 bases at J, with 8 bases between. Looked up from germline, CDR1 is SGHDT and CDR2 is YYEEEE. The CDR3 covers 15 residues. CDR3 residues: CASSLELANTGELFF. CDR3 in DNA: TGTGCCAGCAGCTTGGAATTAGCTAACACCGGGGAGCTGTTTTTT. Complete variable domain (other parts from reference TRBV5-6 and TRBJ2-2): DAGVTQSPTHLIKTRGQQVTLRCSPKSGHDTVSWYQQALGQGPQFIFQYYEEEERQRGNFPDRFSGHQFPNYSSELNVNALLLGDSALYLCASSLELANTGELFFGEGSRLTVL.

The gene calls are TRBV5-6 and TRBJ1-3; the D gene is possibly TRBD1 (6 bases). The CDR3 has 13 amino acids. Germline V gene data show CDR1 as SGHDT and CDR2 as YYEEEE. V lost 4 bases to trimming and J lost 6 bases, with 11 bases between them. DNA for the CDR3: TGTGCCAGCAGCAGAGGGGGGGAAAACACCATATATTTT. Amino acid sequence: CASSRGGENTIYF.

The chain carries TRBV6-5 and TRBJ2-6, with a weak D call TRBD1 (5 bases). The CDR3 covers 16 residues. V was trimmed by 4 bases and J by 2 bases, leaving 12 bases between them. CDR1 is MNHEY, CDR2 SVGAGI, per germline. The CDR3 sequence: CASSWARGTGANVLTF. The CDR3 coding sequence is TGTGCCAGCAGTTGGGCTAGGGGCACTGGGGCCAACGTCCTGACTTTC.

The chain is built from TRBV29-1 and TRBJ1-1; 7 bases are a match to TRBD1. The germline CDR1 and CDR2 sequences are SQVTM and ANQGSEA. Unmatched junction bases numbered 4, after V lost 5 bases and J lost 1 base. This CDR3 is built from 13 residues. CDR3 nucleotides: TGCAGCGTTAGGAGGGGGCAGAACACTGAAGCTTTCTTT. The encoded protein is CSVRRGQNTEAFF.

The chain uses TRBV6-5 and TRBJ2-1; a weak D match, TRBD1 (6 bases). The germline V gene has CDR1 MNHEY and CDR2 SVGAGI. V shed 0 bases and J shed 0 bases, with 9 bases lying between them. The CDR3 runs to 16 residues. CDR3 in DNA: TGTGCCAGCAGTTACTCCGTACAGGGCTCCTACAATGAGCAGTTCTTC. It yields the protein CASSYSVQGSYNEQFF.

This clone was counted a single time. This rearrangement joins TRBV29-1 to TRBJ1-2; D remains unclear. With 4 bases removed from V and 3 bases from J, the gap between germline ends came to 18 bases. CDR3 length: 15 residues. CDR1 SQVTM and CDR2 ANQGSEA come from the germline V gene. The CDR3 DNA reads as TGCAGCGTTGCGGGCCCCAGTCTGGGGTACTATGGCTACACCTTC. It codes for CSVAGPSLGYYGYTF.

A single count supports this clone. The chain carries TRBV5-1 and TRBJ2-7, with 16 bases aligning to TRBD2. The ends lost 7 bases at V and 6 bases at J; junction bases unmatched: 4. In germline, CDR1 is SGHRS, CDR2 YFSETQ. This CDR3 contains 14 residues. This CDR3 reads CASRGLAGGGEQYF. CDR3 bases: TGCGCCAGCCGGGGACTAGCGGGAGGGGGCGAGCAGTACTTC.

The V gene is TRBV15, the J gene TRBJ1-5; D not resolved. V dropped 2 bases and J dropped 4 bases, with 12 bases sitting between them. Germline V CDR1 and CDR2: LNHNV, YYDKDF (reference sequence). The CDR3 length is 15 residues. CDR3 sequence: CATSRRRTENQPQHF. As DNA, the CDR3 is TGTGCCACCAGCAGACGAAGAACCGAGAATCAGCCCCAGCATTTT. The entire variable domain, with the rest obtained from reference TRBV15 and TRBJ1-5, is as follows: DAMVIQNPRYQVTQFGKPVTLSCSQTLNHNVMYWYQQKSSQAPKLLFHYYDKDFNNEADTPDNFQSRRPNTSFCFLDIRSPGLGDTAMYLCATSRRRTENQPQHFGDGTRLSIL.

V and J are TRBV11-3 and TRBJ2-5, with TRBD2 matching 9 bases. Germline CDR1 reads SGHNT; CDR2 reads YENEEA. The length of the CDR3 is 16 residues. V lost 1 base and J lost 3; bases outside the gene matches: 6. CDR3 in DNA: TGTGCCAGCAGCTTAGGCGCACAGCGGGGGGAAGAGACCCAGTACTTC. This encodes CASSLGAQRGEETQYF.

The chain carries TRBV6-5 and TRBJ2-2; TRBD2 aligns across 7 bases. Germline V gene data show CDR1 as MNHEY and CDR2 as SVGAGI. The length of the CDR3 is 14 residues. J gave up 4 bases and V 7 bases, and 6 bases lay outside the gene matches. CDR3 region: CASTYTSATGELFF. CDR3 DNA: TGTGCCAGCACTTATACTAGCGCCACCGGGGAGCTGTTTTTT.

The chain joins TRBV27 to TRBJ2-7, with D possibly being TRBD1 or TRBD2 (5 bases each). Germline CDR1 MNHEY, CDR2 SMNVEV (reference sequence). The CDR3 spans 15 residues. V was trimmed by 2 bases and J by 2 bases, leaving 13 bases between them. In nucleotides, the CDR3 is TGTGCCAGCAGTTTAGGTGGTGGGGGAACCTACGAGCAGTACTTC. Protein sequence: CASSLGGGGTYEQYF.

This chain joins TRBV7-9 and TRBJ2-5, with 14 bases lining up with TRBD2. The germline V gene encodes CDR1 SEHNR and CDR2 FQNEAQ (reference sequence). V trimming: 5 bases; J trimming: 5 bases; junction bases outside the gene matches: 10. The CDR3 has 17 residues. CDR3 DNA sequence: TGTGCCAGCAGCCTCCCCAGACTAGCGGGAGGGCTCGAGACCCAGTACTTC. It specifies CASSLPRLAGGLETQYF.

The chain has TRBV5-1 and TRBJ1-1; a possible D gene is TRBD1 (6 bases). This CDR3 is 15 amino acids long. Trimming shortened V by 3 bases and J by 3 bases, and 15 bases separated the two germline ends. Germline CDR1 and CDR2: SGHRS and YFSETQ. The CDR3, as DNA: TGCGCCAGCAGCTGGGGACACCCGGGGGACACTGAAGCTTTCTTT. Its protein is CASSWGHPGDTEAFF.

The chain combines TRBV19 with TRBJ2-3; the D gene is possibly TRBD2 (5 bases). Trimming took 6 bases from V and 4 from J, leaving 8 bases between them. Germline CDR1 and CDR2: LNHDA and SQIVND (reference sequence). The CDR3 is made up of 12 amino acids. The DNA of the CDR3 is TGTGCCAGTAGAAGGGAGCCAGATACGCAGTATTTT. This codes for CASRREPDTQYF.